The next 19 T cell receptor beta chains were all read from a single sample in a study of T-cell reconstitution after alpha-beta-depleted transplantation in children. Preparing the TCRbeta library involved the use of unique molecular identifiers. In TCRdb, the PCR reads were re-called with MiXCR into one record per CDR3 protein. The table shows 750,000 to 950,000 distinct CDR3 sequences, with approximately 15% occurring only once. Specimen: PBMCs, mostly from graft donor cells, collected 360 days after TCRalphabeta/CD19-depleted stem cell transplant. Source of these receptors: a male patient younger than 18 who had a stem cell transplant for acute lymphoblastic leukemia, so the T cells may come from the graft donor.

CDR3 region: CASSRRSLSSYNEQFF. CDR3 sequence (DNA): TGTGCCAGCAGCCGCAGGTCCCTGAGCTCCTACAATGAGCAGTTCTTC. The chain couples TRBV3-1 to TRBJ2-1; D is unclear. V shed 4 bases and J shed 0 bases, with 13 bases lying between them. Per germline, CDR1 LGHDT and CDR2 YNNKEL (reference sequence). This CDR3 contains 16 residues.

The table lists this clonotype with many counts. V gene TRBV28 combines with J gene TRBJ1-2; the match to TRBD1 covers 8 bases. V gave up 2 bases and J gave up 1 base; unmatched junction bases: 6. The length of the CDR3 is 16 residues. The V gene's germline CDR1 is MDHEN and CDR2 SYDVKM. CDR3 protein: CASSLTTGVINYGYTF. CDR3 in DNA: TGTGCCAGCAGTTTAACGACAGGGGTGATTAACTATGGCTACACCTTC.

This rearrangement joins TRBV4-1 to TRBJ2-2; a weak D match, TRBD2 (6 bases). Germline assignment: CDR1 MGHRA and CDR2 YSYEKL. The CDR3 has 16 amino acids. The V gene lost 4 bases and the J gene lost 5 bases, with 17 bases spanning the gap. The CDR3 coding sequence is TGCGCCAGCAGCCGATTAGCGGTACTCGTTACCGGGGAGCTGTTTTTT. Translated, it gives CASSRLAVLVTGELFF.

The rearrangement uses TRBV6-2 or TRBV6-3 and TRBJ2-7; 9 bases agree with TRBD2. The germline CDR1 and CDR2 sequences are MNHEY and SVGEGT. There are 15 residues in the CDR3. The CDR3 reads CATEALAGSTYEQYF. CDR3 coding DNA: TGTGCGACCGAGGCACTAGCGGGTAGCACCTACGAGCAGTACTTC.

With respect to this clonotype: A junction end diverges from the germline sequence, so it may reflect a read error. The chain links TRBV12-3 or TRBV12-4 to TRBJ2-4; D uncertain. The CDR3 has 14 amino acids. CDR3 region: CASSLAEAKNSQYF. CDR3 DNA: TGTGCCAGCAGTTTGGCAGAAGCCAAAAACAGTCAGTACTTC.

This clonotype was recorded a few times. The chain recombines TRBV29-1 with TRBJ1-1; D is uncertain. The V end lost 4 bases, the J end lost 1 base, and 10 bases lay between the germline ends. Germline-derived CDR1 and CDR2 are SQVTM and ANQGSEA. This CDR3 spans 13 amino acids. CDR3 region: CSVGPGGNTEAFF. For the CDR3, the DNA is TGCAGCGTTGGTCCAGGAGGGAACACTGAAGCTTTCTTT. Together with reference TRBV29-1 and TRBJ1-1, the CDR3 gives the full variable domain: SAVISQKPSRDICQRGTSLTIQCQVDSQVTMMFWYRQQPGQSLTLIATANQGSEATYESGFVIDKFPISRPNLTFSTLTVSNMSPEDSSIYLCSVGPGGNTEAFFGQGTRLTVV.

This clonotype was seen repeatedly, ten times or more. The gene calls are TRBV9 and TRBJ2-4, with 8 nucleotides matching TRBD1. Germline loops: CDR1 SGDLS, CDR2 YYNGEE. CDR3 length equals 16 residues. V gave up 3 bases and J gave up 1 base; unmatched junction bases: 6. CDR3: CASSDRDRTAKNIQYF. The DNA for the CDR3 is TGTGCCAGCAGCGACCGGGACAGGACGGCCAAAAACATTCAGTACTTC.

The CDR3 here is CASSWTGEGWLETQYF. CDR3 bases: TGTGCCAGCAGCTGGACAGGGGAGGGTTGGCTAGAGACCCAGTACTTC. The chain uses TRBV7-6 and TRBJ2-5, with 9 bases identical to TRBD1. The germline V gene encodes CDR1 SGHVS and CDR2 FNYEAQ. CDR3 size: 16 residues. V lost 4 bases, J lost 4 bases, and 10 bases stayed unmatched.

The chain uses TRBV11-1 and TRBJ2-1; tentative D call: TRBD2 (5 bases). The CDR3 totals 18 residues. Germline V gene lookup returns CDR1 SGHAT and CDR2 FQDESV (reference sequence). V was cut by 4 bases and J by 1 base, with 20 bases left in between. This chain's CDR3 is CASSSEVAPSRSYNEQFF. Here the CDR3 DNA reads TGTGCCAGCAGCTCAGAGGTAGCGCCTAGTAGATCCTACAATGAGCAGTTCTTC.

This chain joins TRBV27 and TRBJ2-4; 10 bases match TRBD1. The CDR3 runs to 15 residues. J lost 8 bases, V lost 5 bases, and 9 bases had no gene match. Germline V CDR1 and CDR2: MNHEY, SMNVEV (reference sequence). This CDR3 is CASSPPGQGGHIQYF. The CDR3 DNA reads TGTGCCAGCAGTCCCCCCGGACAGGGGGGTCACATTCAGTACTTC.

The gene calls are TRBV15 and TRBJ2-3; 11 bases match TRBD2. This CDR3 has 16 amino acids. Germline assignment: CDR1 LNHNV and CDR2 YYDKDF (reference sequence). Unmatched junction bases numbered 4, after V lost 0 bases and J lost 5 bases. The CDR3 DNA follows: TGTGCCACCAGCAGAGACTCTAGCGGGAGGCGAGATACGCAGTATTTT. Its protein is CATSRDSSGRRDTQYF.

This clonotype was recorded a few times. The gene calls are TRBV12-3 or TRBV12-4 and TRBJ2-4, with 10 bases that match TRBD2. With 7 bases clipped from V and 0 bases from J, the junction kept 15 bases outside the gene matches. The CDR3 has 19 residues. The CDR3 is CASTLGLAGAKVAKNIQYF. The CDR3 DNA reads TGTGCCAGCACCTTGGGGCTAGCGGGAGCGAAGGTAGCCAAAAACATTCAGTACTTC.

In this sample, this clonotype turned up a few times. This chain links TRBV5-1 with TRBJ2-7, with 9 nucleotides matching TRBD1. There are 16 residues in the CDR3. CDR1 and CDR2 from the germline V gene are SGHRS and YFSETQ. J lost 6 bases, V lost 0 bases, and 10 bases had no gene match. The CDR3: CASSLEVGQGSSEQYF. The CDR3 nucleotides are TGCGCCAGCAGCTTGGAAGTTGGACAGGGGTCAAGCGAGCAGTACTTC.

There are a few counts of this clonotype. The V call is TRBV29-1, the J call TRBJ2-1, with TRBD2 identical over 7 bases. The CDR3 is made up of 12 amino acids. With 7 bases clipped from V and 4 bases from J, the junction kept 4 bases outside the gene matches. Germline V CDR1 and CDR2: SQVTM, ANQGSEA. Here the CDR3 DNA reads TGCAGCGGCCGGGACTATTACAATGAGCAGTTCTTC. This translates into CSGRDYYNEQFF.

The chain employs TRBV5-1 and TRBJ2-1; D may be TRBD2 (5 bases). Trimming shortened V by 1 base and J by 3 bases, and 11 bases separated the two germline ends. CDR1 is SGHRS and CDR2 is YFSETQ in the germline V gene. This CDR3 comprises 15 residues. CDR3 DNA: TGCGCCAGCAGCTTGCTGGCGGGCCACTACAATGAGCAGTTCTTC. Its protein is CASSLLAGHYNEQFF.

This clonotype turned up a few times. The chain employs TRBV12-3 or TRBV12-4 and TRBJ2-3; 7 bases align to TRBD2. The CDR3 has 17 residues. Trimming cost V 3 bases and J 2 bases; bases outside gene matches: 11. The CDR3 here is CASSLRPGTMFTDTQYF. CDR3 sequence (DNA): TGTGCCAGCAGTTTGCGGCCCGGGACTATGTTCACAGATACGCAGTATTTT.

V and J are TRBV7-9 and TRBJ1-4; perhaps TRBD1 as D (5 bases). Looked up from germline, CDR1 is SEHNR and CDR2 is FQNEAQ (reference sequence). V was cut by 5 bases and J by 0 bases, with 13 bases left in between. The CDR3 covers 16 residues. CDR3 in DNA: TGTGCCAGCAGCCGGTACAGGTTTGCAACTAATGAAAAACTGTTTTTT. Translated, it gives CASSRYRFATNEKLFF. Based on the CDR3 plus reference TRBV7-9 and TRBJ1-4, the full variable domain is DTGVSQNPRHKITKRGQNVTFRCDPISEHNRLYWYRQTLGQGPEFLTYFQNEAQLEKSRLLSDRFSAERPKGSFSTLEIQRTEQGDSAMYLCASSRYRFATNEKLFFGSGTQLSVL.

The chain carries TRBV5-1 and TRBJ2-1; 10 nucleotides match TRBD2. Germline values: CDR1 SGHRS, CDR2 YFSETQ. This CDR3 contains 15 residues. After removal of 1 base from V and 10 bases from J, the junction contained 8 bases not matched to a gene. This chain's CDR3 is CASSLNLAGVPEQFF. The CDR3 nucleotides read TGCGCCAGCAGCTTGAACCTAGCGGGAGTCCCCGAGCAGTTCTTC. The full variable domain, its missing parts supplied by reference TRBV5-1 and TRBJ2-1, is KAGVTQTPRYLIKTRGQQVTLSCSPISGHRSVSWYQQTPGQGLQFLFEYFSETQRNKGNFPGRFSGRQFSNSRSEMNVSTLELGDSALYLCASSLNLAGVPEQFFGPGTRLTVL.

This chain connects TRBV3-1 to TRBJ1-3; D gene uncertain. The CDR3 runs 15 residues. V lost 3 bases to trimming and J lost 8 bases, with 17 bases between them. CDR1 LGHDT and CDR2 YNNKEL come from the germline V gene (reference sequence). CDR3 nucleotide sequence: TGTGCCAGCAGCCAGTTGGTGTATTCTGGGGACACCATATATTTT. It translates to CASSQLVYSGDTIYF.